This T cell receptor beta chain was profiled in a study of cytomegalovirus exposure and HLA in healthy donors. The PCR made use of 60 Vbeta and 13 Jbeta primers. The data were produced by immunoSEQ multiplex PCR, yet TCRdb's version contains in-frame clones alone and is incomplete. This sample's table reports 100,000 to 150,000 clones. Study-wide results and limits: Productive rates of about 87% or about 30% were seen for most TCR beta V segments in an earlier analysis. CMV serostatus was the only immune exposure information that was available. A later analysis linked a missense variant in DCLRE1C to the trimming of TCR beta V and J genes.

On this clone itself: What it recognizes is unknown.

The ends lost 2 bases at V and 3 bases at J; junction bases unmatched: 18. The CDR3 is 18 residues long. Germline CDR1 reads GTSNPN; CDR2 reads SVGIG (reference sequence). This chain connects TRBV30 to TRBJ1-1, with 7 bases aligning to TRBD1. The sequence derives from a man aged 25-45 years in good health and CMV-seronegative. The specimen was PBMCs. Written as DNA, the CDR3 is TGTGCCTGGAGTCCAAATACCGACAGGGAATGGCTTCACACTGAAGCTTTCTTT. Residues: CAWSPNTDREWLHTEAFF.